This T cell receptor (beta chain) was identified in a study of early T cells in non-severe SARS-CoV-2 infection. Study-wide context: Sequencing used unsorted whole-blood bulk RNA, so chains lack pairing.

Study outcomes and limitations: Private and CD4 specificities were missed by VDJdb matching, skewed to anti-spike CD8.

V lost 1 base and J lost 2, with 8 bases in between. There are 14 residues in the CDR3. Germline CDR1 reads MGHRA; CDR2 reads YSYEKL. This clonotype was observed a handful of times. Its target is unknown. Each single cDNA molecule received a unique molecular identifier. MiXCR, applied by TCRdb to the 5' RACE reads, yields one record per CDR3 protein. The sample has 60,000 to 75,000 distinct CDR3 sequences, 4% to 6% seen once. The genes are TRBV4-1 and TRBJ1-1, with D hard to call. This specimen consisted of whole blood, obtained at baseline. This clonotype was obtained from an adult who was a healthcare worker with PCR-confirmed SARS-CoV-2 infection or an uninfected control (not recorded which). The donor label of this sample is uncertain. CDR3: CASSQGEANTEAFF. CDR3 bases: TGCGCCAGCAGCCAAGGGGAGGCTAACACTGAAGCTTTCTTT.